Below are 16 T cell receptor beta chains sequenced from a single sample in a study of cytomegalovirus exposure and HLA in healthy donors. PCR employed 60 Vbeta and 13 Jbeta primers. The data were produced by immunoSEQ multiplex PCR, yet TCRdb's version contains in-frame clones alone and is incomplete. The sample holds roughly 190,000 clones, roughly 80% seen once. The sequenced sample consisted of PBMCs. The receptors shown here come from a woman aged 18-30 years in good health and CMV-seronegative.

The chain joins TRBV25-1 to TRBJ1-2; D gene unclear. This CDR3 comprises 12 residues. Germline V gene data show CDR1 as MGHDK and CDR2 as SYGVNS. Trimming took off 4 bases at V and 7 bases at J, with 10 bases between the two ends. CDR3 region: CASSARLCGYTF. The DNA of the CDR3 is TGTGCCAGCAGTGCGAGGCTCTGTGGCTACACCTTC.

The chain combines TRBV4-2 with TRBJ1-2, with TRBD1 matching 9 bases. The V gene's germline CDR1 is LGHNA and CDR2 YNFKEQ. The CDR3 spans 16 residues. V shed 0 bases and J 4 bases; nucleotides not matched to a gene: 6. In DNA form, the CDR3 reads TGTGCCAGCAGCCAAGATGGGACAGGGAAGATCTATGGCTACACCTTC. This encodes CASSQDGTGKIYGYTF.

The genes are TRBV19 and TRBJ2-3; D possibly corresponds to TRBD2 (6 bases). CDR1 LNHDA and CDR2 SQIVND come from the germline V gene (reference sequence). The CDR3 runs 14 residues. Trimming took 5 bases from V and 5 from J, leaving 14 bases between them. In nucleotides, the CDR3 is TGTGCCAGTAGTGGGACTTGGGGGGTAGATACGCAGTATTTT. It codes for CASSGTWGVDTQYF.

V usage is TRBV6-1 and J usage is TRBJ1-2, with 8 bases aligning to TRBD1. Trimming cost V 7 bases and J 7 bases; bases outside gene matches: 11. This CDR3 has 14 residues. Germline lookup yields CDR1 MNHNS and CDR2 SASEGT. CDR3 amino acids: CASTSGQGASGYTF. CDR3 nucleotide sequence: TGTGCCAGCACCTCTGGGCAGGGGGCGTCTGGCTACACCTTC.

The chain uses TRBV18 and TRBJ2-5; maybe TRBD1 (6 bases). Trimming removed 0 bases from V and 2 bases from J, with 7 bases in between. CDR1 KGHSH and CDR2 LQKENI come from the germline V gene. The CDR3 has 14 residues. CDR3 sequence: CASSPPDRQETQYF. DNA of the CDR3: TGTGCCAGCTCACCACCGGACAGACAAGAGACCCAGTACTTC.

The DNA of the CDR3 is TGTGCCTGGGGGCAAGAGTACAATGAGCAGTTCTTC. It encodes CAWGQEYNEQFF. V and J are TRBV30 and TRBJ2-1, with no clear D. The germline CDR1 and CDR2 sequences are GTSNPN and SVGIG (reference sequence). This CDR3 is built from 12 residues. V was cut by 5 bases and J by 4 bases, with 9 bases left in between.

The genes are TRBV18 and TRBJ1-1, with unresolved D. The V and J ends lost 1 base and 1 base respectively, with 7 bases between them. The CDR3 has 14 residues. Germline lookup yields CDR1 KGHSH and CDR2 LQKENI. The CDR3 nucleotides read TGTGCCAGCTCACCACTCAACGGGAACACTGAAGCTTTCTTT. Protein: CASSPLNGNTEAFF.

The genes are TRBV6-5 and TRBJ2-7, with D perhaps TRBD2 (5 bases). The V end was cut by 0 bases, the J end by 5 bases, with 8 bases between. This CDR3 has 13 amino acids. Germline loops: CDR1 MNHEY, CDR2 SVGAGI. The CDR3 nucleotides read TGTGCCAGCAGTTACTCGGGAGTCCACGAGCAGTACTTC. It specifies CASSYSGVHEQYF.

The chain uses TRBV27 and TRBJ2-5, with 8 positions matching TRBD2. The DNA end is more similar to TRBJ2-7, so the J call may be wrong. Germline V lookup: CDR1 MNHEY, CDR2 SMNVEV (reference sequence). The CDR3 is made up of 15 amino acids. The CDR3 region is CASSLSPGLVDEQYF. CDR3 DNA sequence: TGTGCCAGCAGTTTATCCCCGGGACTAGTAGACGAGCAGTACTTC.

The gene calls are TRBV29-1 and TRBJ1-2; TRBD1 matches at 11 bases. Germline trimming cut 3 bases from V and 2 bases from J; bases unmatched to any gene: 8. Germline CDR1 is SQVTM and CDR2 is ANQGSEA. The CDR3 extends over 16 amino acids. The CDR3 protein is CSVDSDRDRGNYGYTF. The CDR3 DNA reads TGCAGCGTTGATAGCGACCGGGACAGGGGGAACTATGGCTACACCTTC.

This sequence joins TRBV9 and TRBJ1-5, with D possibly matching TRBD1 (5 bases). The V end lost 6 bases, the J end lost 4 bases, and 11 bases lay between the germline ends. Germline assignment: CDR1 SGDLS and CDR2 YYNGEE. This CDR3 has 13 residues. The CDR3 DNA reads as TGTGCCAGCACGGGACGGGAGAATCAGCCCCAGCATTTT. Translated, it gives CASTGRENQPQHF.

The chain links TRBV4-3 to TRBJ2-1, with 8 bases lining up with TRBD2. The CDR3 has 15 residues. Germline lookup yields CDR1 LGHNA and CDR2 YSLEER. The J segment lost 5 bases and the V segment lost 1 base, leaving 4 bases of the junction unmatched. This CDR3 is CASSQGGGPNNEQFF. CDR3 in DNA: TGCGCCAGCAGCCAAGGCGGGGGGCCGAACAATGAGCAGTTCTTC.

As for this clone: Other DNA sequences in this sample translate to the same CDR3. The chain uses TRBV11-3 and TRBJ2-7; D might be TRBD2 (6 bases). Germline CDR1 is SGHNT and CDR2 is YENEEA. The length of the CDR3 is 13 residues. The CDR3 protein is CASSFVEDYEQYV. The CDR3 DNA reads TGTGCCAGCAGCTTTGTCGAGGACTACGAGCAGTATGTC.

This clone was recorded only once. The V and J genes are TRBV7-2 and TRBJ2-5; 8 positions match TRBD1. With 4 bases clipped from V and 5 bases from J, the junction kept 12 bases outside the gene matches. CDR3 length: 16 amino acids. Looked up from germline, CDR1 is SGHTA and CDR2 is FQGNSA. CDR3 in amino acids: CASSSGPRQGRETQYF. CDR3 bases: TGTGCCAGCAGCTCCGGCCCTAGACAGGGGAGGGAGACCCAGTACTTC.

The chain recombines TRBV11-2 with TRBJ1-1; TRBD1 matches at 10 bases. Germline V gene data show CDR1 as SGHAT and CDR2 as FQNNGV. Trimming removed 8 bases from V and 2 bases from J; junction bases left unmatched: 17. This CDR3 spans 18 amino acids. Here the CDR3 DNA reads TGTGCCAGCGGCGCTATGGGGAGACAGGGGGCGCGTAACACTGAAGCTTTCTTT. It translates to CASGAMGRQGARNTEAFF. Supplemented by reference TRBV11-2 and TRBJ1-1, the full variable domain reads EAGVAQSPRYKIIEKRQSVAFWCNPISGHATLYWYQQILGQGPKLLIQFQNNGVVDDSQLPKDRFSAERLKGVDSTLKIQPAKLEDSAVYLCASGAMGRQGARNTEAFFGQGTRLTVV.

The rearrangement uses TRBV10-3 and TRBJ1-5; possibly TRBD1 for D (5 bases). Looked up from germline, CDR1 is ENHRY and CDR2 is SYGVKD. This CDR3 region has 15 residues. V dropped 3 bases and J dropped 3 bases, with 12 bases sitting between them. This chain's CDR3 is CAISDYDRDNQPQHF. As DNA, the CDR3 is TGTGCCATCAGTGACTACGACAGAGACAATCAGCCCCAGCATTTT.